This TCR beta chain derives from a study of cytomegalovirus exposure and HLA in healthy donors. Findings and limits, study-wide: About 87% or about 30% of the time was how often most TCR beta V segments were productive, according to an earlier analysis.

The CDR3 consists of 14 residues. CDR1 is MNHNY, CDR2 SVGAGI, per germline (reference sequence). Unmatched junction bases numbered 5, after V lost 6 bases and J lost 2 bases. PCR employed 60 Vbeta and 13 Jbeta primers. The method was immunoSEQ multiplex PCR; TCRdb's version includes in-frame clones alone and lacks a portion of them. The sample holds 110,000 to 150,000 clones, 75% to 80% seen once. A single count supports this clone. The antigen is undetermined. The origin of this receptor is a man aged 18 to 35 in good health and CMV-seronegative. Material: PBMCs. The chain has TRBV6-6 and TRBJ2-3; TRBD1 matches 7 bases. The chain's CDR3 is CASSHGTATDTQYF. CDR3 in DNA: TGTGCCAGCAGCCACGGGACAGCCACAGATACGCAGTATTTT.